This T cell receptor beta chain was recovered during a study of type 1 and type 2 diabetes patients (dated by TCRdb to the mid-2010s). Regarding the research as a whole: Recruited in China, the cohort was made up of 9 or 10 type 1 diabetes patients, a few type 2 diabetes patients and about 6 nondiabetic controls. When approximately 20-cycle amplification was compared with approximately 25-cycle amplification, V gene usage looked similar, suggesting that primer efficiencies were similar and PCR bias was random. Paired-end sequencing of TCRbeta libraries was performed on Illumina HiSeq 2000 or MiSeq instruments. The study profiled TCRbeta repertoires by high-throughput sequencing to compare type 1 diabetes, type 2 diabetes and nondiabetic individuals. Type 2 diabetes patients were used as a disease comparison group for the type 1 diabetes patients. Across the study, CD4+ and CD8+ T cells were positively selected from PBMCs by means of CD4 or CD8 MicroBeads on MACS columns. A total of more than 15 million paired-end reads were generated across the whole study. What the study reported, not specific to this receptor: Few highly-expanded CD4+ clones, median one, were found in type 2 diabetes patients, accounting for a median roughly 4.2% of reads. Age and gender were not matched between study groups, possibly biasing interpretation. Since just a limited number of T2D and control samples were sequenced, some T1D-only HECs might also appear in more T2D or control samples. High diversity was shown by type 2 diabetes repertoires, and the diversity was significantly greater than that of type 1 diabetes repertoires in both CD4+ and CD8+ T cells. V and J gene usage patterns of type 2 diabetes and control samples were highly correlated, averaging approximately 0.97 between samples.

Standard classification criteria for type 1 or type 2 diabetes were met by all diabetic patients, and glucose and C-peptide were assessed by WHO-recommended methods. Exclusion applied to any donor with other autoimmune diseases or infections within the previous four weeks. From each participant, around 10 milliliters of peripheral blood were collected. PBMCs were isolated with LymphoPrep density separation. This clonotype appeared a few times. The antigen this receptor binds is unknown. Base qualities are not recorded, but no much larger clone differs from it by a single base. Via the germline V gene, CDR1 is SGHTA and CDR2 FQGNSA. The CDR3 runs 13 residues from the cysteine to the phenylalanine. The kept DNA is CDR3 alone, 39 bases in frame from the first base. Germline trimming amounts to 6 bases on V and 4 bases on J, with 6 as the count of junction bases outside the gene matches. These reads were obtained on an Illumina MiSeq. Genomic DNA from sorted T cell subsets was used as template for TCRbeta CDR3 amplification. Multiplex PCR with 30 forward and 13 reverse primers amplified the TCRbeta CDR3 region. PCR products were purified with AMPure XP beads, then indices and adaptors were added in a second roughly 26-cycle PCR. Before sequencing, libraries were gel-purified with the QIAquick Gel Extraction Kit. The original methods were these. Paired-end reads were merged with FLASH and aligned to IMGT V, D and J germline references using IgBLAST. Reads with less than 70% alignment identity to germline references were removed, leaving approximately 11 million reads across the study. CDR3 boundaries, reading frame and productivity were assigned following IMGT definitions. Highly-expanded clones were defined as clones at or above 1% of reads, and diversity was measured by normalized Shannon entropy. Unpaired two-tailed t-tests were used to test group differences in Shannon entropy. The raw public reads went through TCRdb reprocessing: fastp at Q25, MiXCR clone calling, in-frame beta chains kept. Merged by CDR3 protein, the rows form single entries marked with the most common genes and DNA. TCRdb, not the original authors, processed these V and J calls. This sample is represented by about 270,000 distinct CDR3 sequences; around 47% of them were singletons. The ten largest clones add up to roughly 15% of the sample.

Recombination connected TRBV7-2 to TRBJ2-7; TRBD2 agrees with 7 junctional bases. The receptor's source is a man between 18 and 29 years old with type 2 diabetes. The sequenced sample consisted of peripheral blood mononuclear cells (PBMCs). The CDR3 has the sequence CASSLTSRYEQYF. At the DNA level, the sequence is TGTGCCAGCAGTTTGACTAGCCGTTACGAGCAGTACTTC.